Below are 10 T cell receptor beta chains sequenced from a single sample in a study of PD-1 blockade in classical Hodgkin lymphoma. Indicated time point: cycle 4 day 1 (C4D1), after less than 7 weeks of nivolumab. Patients all relapsed after autologous stem cell transplantation, and there was variation in brentuximab vedotin exposure. This table comes from immunoSEQ multiplex PCR, and its TCRdb copy is limited to in-frame clones, with some not included. Of more than 95,000 clones listed, over 85% are singletons. This material consisted of peripheral blood mononuclear cells (PBMCs), taken before the fourth cycle of nivolumab. Receptor source: a human donor with classical Hodgkin lymphoma.

This chain joins TRBV14 and TRBJ1-2; no clear D. CDR3 size: 13 residues. Germline CDR1 and CDR2: SGHDN and FVKESK. The V end lost 2 bases, the J end lost 2 bases, and 6 bases lay between the germline ends. The CDR3 here is CASSQTRNYGYTF. Written as DNA, the CDR3 is TGTGCCAGCAGCCAAACCCGGAACTATGGCTACACCTTC.

The rearrangement joins TRBV4-3 to TRBJ2-7; D is undetermined. Trimming shortened V by 0 bases and J by 1 base, and 10 bases separated the two germline ends. From germline, CDR1 is LGHNA and CDR2 YSLEER. The CDR3 length is 15 residues. CDR3 bases: TGCGCCAGCAGCCAAGATATCGCCGGATCCTACGAGCAGTACTTC. As protein: CASSQDIAGSYEQYF.

The chain employs TRBV27 and TRBJ1-5, with 7 bases aligning to TRBD1. CDR1 and CDR2 from the germline V gene are MNHEY and SMNVEV (reference sequence). The CDR3 covers 15 residues. V was pared by 3 bases and J by 4 bases, with 6 bases of the junction left unmatched. The CDR3 sequence is CASSFASGGNQPQHF. The CDR3 DNA is TGTGCCAGCAGTTTCGCGTCAGGGGGGAATCAGCCCCAGCATTTT.

V is TRBV30 and J is TRBJ2-1, with 8 positions matching TRBD2. The CDR3 has 16 amino acids. The V and J ends lost 5 bases and 5 bases, in that order; junction bases with no gene match: 14. CDR1 GTSNPN and CDR2 SVGIG come from the germline V gene (reference sequence). The chain's CDR3 is CAWEGLAGSLDNEQFF. CDR3 sequence (DNA): TGTGCCTGGGAGGGGTTAGCGGGATCGTTGGACAATGAGCAGTTCTTC.

The V call is TRBV5-1, the J call TRBJ1-5, with D hard to call. CDR3 length equals 15 residues. Trimming cost V 1 base and J 4 bases, with 12 bases left between them. Germline values: CDR1 SGHRS, CDR2 YFSETQ. The DNA for the CDR3 is TGCGCCAGCAGCTTGCAAGGAGGGAAAAATCAGCCCCAGCATTTT. Its protein product is CASSLQGGKNQPQHF.

This chain connects TRBV30 to TRBJ1-2, with D hard to call. The V end lost 2 bases, the J end lost 5 bases, and 12 bases lay between the germline ends. The CDR3 consists of 13 residues. Germline lookup yields CDR1 GTSNPN and CDR2 SVGIG (reference sequence). The CDR3 region is CAWSWSENYGYTF. CDR3 coding DNA: TGTGCCTGGAGTTGGAGCGAGAATTATGGCTACACCTTC. The complete variable domain, with remaining parts taken from reference TRBV30 and TRBJ1-2, reads SQTIHQWPATLVQPVGSPLSLECTVEGTSNPNLYWYRQAAGRGLQLLFYSVGIGQISSEVPQNLSASRPQDRQFILSSKKLLLSDSGFYLCAWSWSENYGYTFGSGTRLTVV.

The chain is built from TRBV28 and TRBJ2-7, with D possibly being TRBD1 or TRBD2 (5 bases each). This CDR3 has 14 residues. V lost 5 bases, J lost 4 bases, and 15 bases lay in between. Germline-derived CDR1 and CDR2 are MDHEN and SYDVKM. The CDR3 protein is CASSRWGRGYEQYF. The CDR3 DNA reads TGTGCCAGCAGTCGGTGGGGGAGAGGGTACGAGCAGTACTTC.

The J gene is TRBJ1-4, the V gene TRBV19, with TRBD1 matching over 12 bases. V was pared by 5 bases and J by 6 bases, with 7 bases of the junction left unmatched. Germline CDR1 LNHDA, CDR2 SQIVND (reference sequence). This CDR3 spans 16 amino acids. CDR3 loop: CASSPGTGGADEKLFF. The CDR3 DNA is TGTGCCAGTAGTCCCGGGACAGGGGGCGCGGATGAAAAACTGTTTTTT.

The chain couples TRBV7-8 to TRBJ2-7; D is possibly TRBD1 or TRBD2 (5 bases each). CDR3 size: 12 residues. CDR1 and CDR2 (germline): SGHVS, FQNEAQ. V gave up 5 bases and J gave up 8 bases, with 13 bases separating them. The CDR3 nucleotides read TGTGCCAGCAGCCCCGGGACGCCAAAGCAGTACTTC. Its protein is CASSPGTPKQYF.

This clone was observed a handful of times. The genes are TRBV2 and TRBJ2-1; D is possibly TRBD1 or TRBD2 (5 bases each). The germline V gene encodes CDR1 SNHLY and CDR2 FYNNEI. This CDR3 comprises 15 residues. With 0 bases removed from V and 6 bases from J, the gap between germline ends came to 12 bases. CDR3 coding DNA: TGTGCCAGCAGTGAAGCGCCCGGGGCCCTCAATGAGCAGTTCTTC. It translates to CASSEAPGALNEQFF.